The source of this T cell receptor (beta chain) is a study of early T cells in non-severe SARS-CoV-2 infection. Study in general: The chains were unpaired, and the sequenced material was bulk RNA from unsorted whole blood.

V was cut by 2 bases and J by 3 bases, with 11 bases left in between. This CDR3 contains 14 residues. Germline V CDR1 and CDR2: SEHNR, FQNEAQ (reference sequence). Attachment of unique molecular identifiers was made to individual cDNA molecules. TCRdb analysed the 5' RACE reads with MiXCR anew, one entry per CDR3 protein. Here the sample spans about 60,000 distinct CDR3 sequences, less than 15% being singletons. Points from the study as a whole: VDJdb-based matching was biased toward anti-spike CD8 responses and missed private and CD4 specificities.

This clonotype has ten or more counts. The antigen remains undetermined. The receptor was derived from an adult who was a healthcare worker with PCR-confirmed SARS-CoV-2 infection or an uninfected control (not recorded which). The gene calls are TRBV7-9 and TRBJ2-7, with D possibly matching TRBD2 (6 bases). The source material was whole blood. CDR3 sequence (DNA): TGTGCCAGCAGCTTACCTTCTAGCGACTACGAGCAGTACTTC. Translated, it gives CASSLPSSDYEQYF.